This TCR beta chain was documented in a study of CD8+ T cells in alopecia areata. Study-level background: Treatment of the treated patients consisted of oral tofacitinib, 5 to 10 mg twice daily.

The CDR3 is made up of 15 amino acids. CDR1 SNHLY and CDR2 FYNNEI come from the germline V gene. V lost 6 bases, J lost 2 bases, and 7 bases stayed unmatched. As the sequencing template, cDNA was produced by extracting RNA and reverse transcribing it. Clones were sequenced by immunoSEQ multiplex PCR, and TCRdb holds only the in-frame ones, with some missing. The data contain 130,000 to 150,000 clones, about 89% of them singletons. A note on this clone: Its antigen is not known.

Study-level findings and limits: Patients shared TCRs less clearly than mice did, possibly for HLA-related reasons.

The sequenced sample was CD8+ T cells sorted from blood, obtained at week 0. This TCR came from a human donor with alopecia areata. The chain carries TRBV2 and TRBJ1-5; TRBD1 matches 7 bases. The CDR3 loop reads CASRGDSGGNQPQHF. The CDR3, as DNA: TGTGCCAGCAGGGGGGACAGTGGAGGCAATCAGCCCCAGCATTTT.